These 27 T cell receptor beta chains were all obtained from the same sample, sequenced in a study of T cells in Graves' hyperthyroidism and ophthalmopathy. The investigators amplified TCR beta CDR3 regions from RNA transcripts. Primed by the HTBI set, a first-round RT-PCR was run on the TCR CDR3. TCRdb redid the calling of the multiplex PCR reads with MiXCR, one entry per CDR3 protein. The sample includes some 600,000 distinct CDR3 sequences, more than 11% of them seen just once. Material for sequencing was blood. These receptor sequences come from a woman younger than 45 with Graves' hyperthyroidism that later progressed to Graves' ophthalmopathy.

This clonotype has only a few counts. V and J are TRBV19 and TRBJ2-7, with TRBD2 matching 14 bases. CDR3 length: 15 amino acids. Germline CDR1 reads LNHDA; CDR2 reads SQIVND (reference sequence). The V gene end was trimmed by 8 bases and the J gene end by 2 bases; junction bases not matched to a gene: 5. CDR3 nucleotides: TGTGCCAGTGGGACTAGCGGGAGTGGGACCTACGAGCAGTACTTC. Translated, it gives CASGTSGSGTYEQYF.

At least ten counts were recorded for this clonotype. This chain links TRBV24-1 with TRBJ2-1; 12 bases map to TRBD1. V lost 5 bases to trimming and J lost 8 bases; unmatched junction nucleotides: 6. CDR3 length: 15 amino acids. CDR1 is KGHDR and CDR2 is SFDVKD in the germline V gene. CDR3 in amino acids: CATSAPGQGAYEQFF. In DNA form, the CDR3 reads TGTGCCACCAGTGCACCGGGACAGGGGGCCTATGAGCAGTTCTTC.

This clonotype was seen ten or more times. CDR3 residues: CAWKRQSDYNSPLHF. The CDR3 DNA sequence: TGTGCCTGGAAGAGGCAGTCCGACTATAATTCACCCCTCCACTTT. This rearrangement joins TRBV30 to TRBJ1-6, with D hard to call. The CDR3 contains 15 residues. V was pared by 4 bases and J by 3 bases, with 13 bases between. Germline loops: CDR1 GTSNPN, CDR2 SVGIG (reference sequence). The full variable domain, rest sourced from reference TRBV30 and TRBJ1-6, is SQTIHQWPATLVQPVGSPLSLECTVEGTSNPNLYWYRQAAGRGLQLLFYSVGIGQISSEVPQNLSASRPQDRQFILSSKKLLLSDSGFYLCAWKRQSDYNSPLHFGNGTRLTVT.

Comments on this clonotype: A read error may explain this, as a much larger clone is one base away. The chain uses TRBV6-1 and TRBJ2-7; a weak D match, TRBD1 (5 bases). From germline, CDR1 is MNHNS and CDR2 SASEGT. This CDR3 has 13 amino acids. The CDR3 is CASRGLDSYGQYF. The CDR3 bases are TGTGCCAGCAGGGGGCTAGACTCCTACGGGCAGTACTTC.

Ten or more counts support this clonotype. The V and J genes are TRBV5-1 and TRBJ1-5, with D possibly being TRBD1 (5 bases). The CDR3 totals 15 residues. Trimming removed 4 bases from V and 4 bases from J, with 15 bases in between. Germline V lookup: CDR1 SGHRS, CDR2 YFSETQ. This chain's CDR3 is CASSTDGQKNQPQHF. The CDR3 DNA follows: TGCGCCAGCAGCACCGACGGACAAAAAAATCAGCCCCAGCATTTT.

This clonotype was seen ten or more times. The chain recombines TRBV11-1 with TRBJ1-1; 7 nucleotides agree with TRBD1. The J segment lost 8 bases and the V segment lost 6 bases, leaving 9 bases of the junction unmatched. This CDR3 region has 13 residues. The germline CDR1 and CDR2 sequences are SGHAT and FQDESV (reference sequence). CDR3 loop: CASRRNGQVEAFF. CDR3 nucleotides: TGTGCCAGCAGGCGGAACGGACAGGTCGAAGCTTTCTTT. Filled out from reference TRBV11-1 and TRBJ1-1, the complete variable domain reads EAEVAQSPRYKITEKSQAVAFWCDPISGHATLYWYRQILGQGPELLVQFQDESVVDDSQLPKDRFSAERLKGVDSTLKIQPAELGDSAMYLCASRRNGQVEAFFGQGTRLTVV.

A few counts support this clonotype. CDR3 coding DNA: TGTGCCAGCAGTTTAAGTGCCGCCGTCTATGGCTACACCTTC. It codes for CASSLSAAVYGYTF. The genes are TRBV27 and TRBJ1-2; no firm D call. The CDR3 has 14 residues. Trimming shortened V by 2 bases and J by 4 bases, and 11 bases separated the two germline ends. The germline V gene has CDR1 MNHEY and CDR2 SMNVEV (reference sequence).

This clonotype has only a few counts. The chain links TRBV29-1 to TRBJ2-7, with a possible D match to TRBD2 (5 bases). Trimming shortened V by 7 bases and J by 0 bases, and 16 bases separated the two germline ends. This CDR3 region has 14 residues. Germline V gene lookup returns CDR1 SQVTM and CDR2 ANQGSEA. Written as DNA, the CDR3 is TGCAGCGCCTCGAGGATCGGGGACTCCTACGAGCAGTACTTC. Translation gives CSASRIGDSYEQYF.

This clonotype came up many times. The J gene is TRBJ2-3, the V gene TRBV2; D is ambiguous. Per the germline V gene, CDR1 is SNHLY and CDR2 is FYNNEI. This CDR3 contains 12 residues. The ends were cut back, 7 bases at V and 6 bases at J, with 11 bases in the middle. The CDR3 nucleotides are TGTGCCAGCATCCTATCCGGGGATACGCAGTATTTT. Protein sequence: CASILSGDTQYF.

This clonotype was counted ten times or more. The rearrangement joins TRBV30 to TRBJ1-5; tentative D call: TRBD1 (5 bases). This CDR3 is built from 14 residues. Germline V CDR1 and CDR2: GTSNPN, SVGIG (reference sequence). V gave up 1 base and J gave up 3 bases, with 10 bases separating them. In DNA form, the CDR3 reads TGTGCCTGGAGTGGGGCAGGGAACAATCAGCCCCAGCATTTT. Protein: CAWSGAGNNQPQHF.

This clonotype came up many times. The genes are TRBV12-3 or TRBV12-4 and TRBJ2-3, with D tentatively TRBD2 (5 bases). Trimming took off 6 bases at V and 6 bases at J, with 25 bases between the two ends. The CDR3 is 17 residues long. The CDR3 coding sequence is TGTGCCAGCAGAGCCCCTACGTCCGGGGAGTGGGAGGATACGCAGTATTTT. Translating gives CASRAPTSGEWEDTQYF.

Many counts were recorded for this clonotype. V usage is TRBV12-3 or TRBV12-4 and J usage is TRBJ1-1; tentatively, D is TRBD1 (6 bases). The V and J ends lost 6 bases and 2 bases respectively, with 19 bases between them. CDR3 length: 16 amino acids. DNA for the CDR3: TGTGCCAGCAGCCCTCTAGGGCTTGGGGGCAACACTGAAGCTTTCTTT. This gives the protein CASSPLGLGGNTEAFF.

In its sample, this clonotype was seen many times. The chain combines TRBV6-1 with TRBJ2-7; TRBD2 aligns across 12 bases. The junction had 2 bases not matched to a gene; V was cut back by 1 base and J by 4 bases. The CDR3 consists of 15 residues. Germline V gene sequence: CDR1 MNHNS, CDR2 SASEGT. The chain's CDR3 is CASSEGTSGIYEQYF. CDR3 sequence (DNA): TGTGCCAGCAGTGAAGGGACTAGCGGGATTTACGAGCAGTACTTC.

This clonotype came up many times. V and J are TRBV4-1 and TRBJ2-1, with D perhaps matching TRBD2 (6 bases). Looked up from germline, CDR1 is MGHRA and CDR2 is YSYEKL. The CDR3 is made up of 15 amino acids. The V and J ends lost 0 bases and 3 bases respectively, with 9 bases between them. The CDR3 is CASSQDGGNYNEQFF. The CDR3 coding sequence is TGCGCCAGCAGCCAAGATGGCGGGAACTACAATGAGCAGTTCTTC.

The chain couples TRBV6-2 or TRBV6-3 to TRBJ2-2; D uncertain. The V end was cut by 2 bases, the J end by 0 bases, with 13 bases between. Per the germline V gene, CDR1 is MNHEY and CDR2 is SVGEGT. This CDR3 region has 17 residues. CDR3 bases: TGTGCCAGCAGTTACCCAAAAAAGAATACGAACACCGGGGAGCTGTTTTTT. Translation gives CASSYPKKNTNTGELFF.

The genes are TRBV28 and TRBJ1-4; the match to TRBD1 covers 7 bases. Germline lookup yields CDR1 MDHEN and CDR2 SYDVKM. Trimming removed 6 bases from V and 4 bases from J; junction bases left unmatched: 5. This CDR3 has 14 amino acids. The DNA of the CDR3 is TGTGCCAGCAGCTCGACAGGGCTTAATGAAAAACTGTTTTTT. This gives the protein CASSSTGLNEKLFF.

This clonotype was seen at least ten times. This chain links TRBV12-3 or TRBV12-4 with TRBJ2-4, with D uncertain. The CDR3 contains 16 residues. V gave up 5 bases and J gave up 0 bases, with 14 bases separating them. The CDR3, as DNA: TGTGCCAGCAGTCCCACTAACACACTAGCCAAAAACATTCAGTACTTC. Protein product: CASSPTNTLAKNIQYF.

This clonotype was recorded many times. The genes are TRBV5-8 and TRBJ2-7; 7 bases agree with TRBD1. V lost 6 bases, J lost 0 bases, and 9 bases stayed unmatched. Germline V gene lookup returns CDR1 SGHTS and CDR2 YDEGEE. There are 15 residues in the CDR3. CDR3 sequence: CASNEGWDSSYEQYF. Here the CDR3 DNA reads TGTGCCAGCAACGAGGGATGGGACAGCTCCTACGAGCAGTACTTC.

This clonotype was detected ten times or more. The rearrangement links TRBV11-2 to TRBJ1-5; D is unresolved. V was cut by 0 bases and J by 3 bases, with 6 bases left in between. The CDR3 has 14 residues. Germline V CDR1 and CDR2: SGHAT, FQNNGV. CDR3 nucleotide sequence: TGTGCCAGCAGCTTAGAAGCGAACAATCAGCCCCAGCATTTT. Residues: CASSLEANNQPQHF.

This clonotype has at least ten counts. The chain recombines TRBV7-9 with TRBJ1-1, with D hard to call. Germline CDR1 SEHNR, CDR2 FQNEAQ (reference sequence). The CDR3 runs 13 residues. V lost 1 base and J lost 5, with 8 bases in between. The CDR3 here is CASSLETGTEAFF. CDR3 bases: TGTGCCAGCAGCTTAGAGACGGGGACTGAAGCTTTCTTT.

This clonotype was detected only a few times. The gene calls are TRBV6-5 and TRBJ2-1; D possibly corresponds to TRBD2 (6 bases). Trimming shortened V by 2 bases and J by 8 bases, and 16 bases separated the two germline ends. CDR1 and CDR2 from the germline V gene are MNHEY and SVGAGI. This CDR3 is 15 amino acids long. The CDR3 spells CASSYPSGLAHEQFF. The CDR3 region has the DNA TGTGCCAGCAGTTACCCATCGGGGCTAGCGCATGAGCAGTTCTTC.

V is TRBV30 and J is TRBJ1-1; the D gene is possibly TRBD1 (6 bases). The CDR3 extends over 14 amino acids. Trimming cost V 2 bases and J 3 bases, with 13 bases left between them. Germline lookup yields CDR1 GTSNPN and CDR2 SVGIG (reference sequence). The CDR3 spells CAWSFQGWDTEAFF. In nucleotides, the CDR3 is TGTGCCTGGAGTTTCCAGGGGTGGGACACTGAAGCTTTCTTT.

This clonotype was detected ten times or more. This chain connects TRBV7-2 to TRBJ1-1; tentatively, D is TRBD1 (5 bases). The V gene lost 3 bases and the J gene lost 6 bases, with 14 bases spanning the gap. Germline V CDR1 and CDR2: SGHTA, FQGNSA. The CDR3 extends over 14 amino acids. The chain's CDR3 is CASSFPTEPAEAFF. The CDR3 nucleotides read TGTGCCAGCAGCTTCCCGACAGAGCCCGCTGAAGCTTTCTTT.

This clonotype was counted many times. The chain joins TRBV6-1 to TRBJ2-3; D uncertain. The V gene lost 6 bases and the J gene lost 2 bases, with 15 bases spanning the gap. Germline CDR1 and CDR2: MNHNS and SASEGT. The CDR3 covers 15 residues. This CDR3 reads CASRSDSLDTDTQYF. The CDR3 DNA follows: TGTGCCAGCAGATCCGACTCGTTAGACACAGATACGCAGTATTTT.

Of note for this clonotype: Since no conserved phenylalanine or tryptophan closes the CDR3, a read error is the likely cause. Because the CDR3's place on the DNA is in doubt, the DNA is left out and the CDR3 is given as listed by TCRdb. This rearrangement joins TRBV11-3 to TRBJ1-1; the listed D gene, TRBD1, was not tested against the DNA. The CDR3 comprises 16 residues, both ends counted. Germline lookup yields CDR1 SGHNT and CDR2 YENEEA. CDR3 in amino acids: CASSLDSLGWGTEGFV.

The V and J genes are TRBV9 and TRBJ1-2; D ambiguous. The CDR3 extends over 13 amino acids. Trimming removed 4 bases from V and 3 bases from J, with 10 bases in between. The germline CDR1 and CDR2 sequences are SGDLS and YYNGEE. CDR3 region: CASSKTADYGYTF. DNA for the CDR3: TGTGCCAGCAGCAAAACAGCCGACTATGGCTACACCTTC.

This clonotype has a count of ten or more. The V and J genes are TRBV6-1 and TRBJ1-1, with D hard to call. CDR3 length: 13 amino acids. Between the trimmed V and J ends, which lost 4 bases and 1 base, there was a span of 7 bases. Germline CDR1 reads MNHNS; CDR2 reads SASEGT. CDR3 coding DNA: TGTGCCAGCAGTGGCAACTGGAACACTGAAGCTTTCTTT. Translating gives CASSGNWNTEAFF.